These 22 T cell receptor beta chains came from one sample sequenced in a study of T cells in localized non-small cell lung cancer. Here immunoSEQ multiplex PCR was the method, and the copy in TCRdb shows in-frame clones only, minus some. The sample has some 25,000 clones, approximately 90% seen once; the top ten hold 3.5% to 5%. This specimen was peripheral blood, taken before any cancer treatment. Receptors were obtained from a female donor at least 60 years old with stage II squamous cell lung carcinoma.

The V gene is TRBV2, the J gene TRBJ2-7; tentative D call: TRBD1 (7 bases). The CDR3 loop spans 13 amino acids. Germline V gives CDR1 SNHLY, CDR2 FYNNEI. The V and J ends lost 10 bases and 1 base respectively, with 14 bases between them. In nucleotides, the CDR3 is TGTGCCACGCAGGGGGGAATTTCCTACGAGCAGTACTTC. Translated, it gives CATQGGISYEQYF.

The chain has TRBV5-1 and TRBJ2-5, with 12 nucleotides matching TRBD1. CDR1 is SGHRS and CDR2 is YFSETQ in the germline V gene. After removal of 0 bases from V and 5 bases from J, the junction contained 5 bases not matched to a gene. The CDR3 has 16 amino acids. This CDR3 is CASSLVGQGASETQYF. The CDR3 region has the DNA TGCGCCAGCAGCTTGGTGGGACAGGGGGCGTCGGAGACCCAGTACTTC.

This rearrangement joins TRBV7-3 to TRBJ2-3, with D possibly TRBD1 on 5 matching bases. Germline values: CDR1 SGHTA, CDR2 FQGTGA. The CDR3 is 15 residues long. The ends were cut back, 5 bases at V and 2 bases at J, with 14 bases in the middle. In DNA form, the CDR3 reads TGTGCCAGCAGCCCAAGGGGTCCCCTCACAGATACGCAGTATTTT. Translation gives CASSPRGPLTDTQYF.

This clone occurred a few times. The chain links TRBV7-9 to TRBJ2-3; D perhaps matches TRBD2 (5 bases). The germline V gene encodes CDR1 SEHNR and CDR2 FQNEAQ (reference sequence). Trimming stripped 5 bases from V and 1 base from J, with 16 bases between. CDR3 length equals 16 residues. The CDR3 coding sequence is TGTGCCAGCAGCGGAGGACCCGGGTCCGGCACAGATACGCAGTATTTT. It specifies CASSGGPGSGTDTQYF.

The chain joins TRBV7-2 to TRBJ2-3, with 8 positions matching TRBD2. This CDR3 has 14 residues. Germline V gene data show CDR1 as SGHTA and CDR2 as FQGNSA. V lost 1 base to trimming and J lost 9 bases; unmatched junction nucleotides: 6. As DNA, the CDR3 is TGTGCCAGCAGCTTAGACCCGACTAGCGTAACGCAGTATTTT. Translating gives CASSLDPTSVTQYF.

This clone appeared once. The rearrangement uses TRBV7-9 and TRBJ2-7; D ambiguous. This CDR3 spans 12 amino acids. V was pared by 5 bases and J by 4 bases, with 9 bases between. Germline V gives CDR1 SEHNR, CDR2 FQNEAQ (reference sequence). The CDR3 protein is CASSQVDYEQYF. DNA of the CDR3: TGTGCCAGCAGCCAGGTCGATTACGAGCAGTACTTC. The full variable domain, completed using reference TRBV7-9 and TRBJ2-7, is DTGVSQNPRHKITKRGQNVTFRCDPISEHNRLYWYRQTLGQGPEFLTYFQNEAQLEKSRLLSDRFSAERPKGSFSTLEIQRTEQGDSAMYLCASSQVDYEQYFGPGTRLTVT.

The CDR3 DNA sequence: TGTGCCAGCAGTTACTCTACTCAGGCGTACGAGCAGTACTTC. Its translation is CASSYSTQAYEQYF. This sequence joins TRBV6-6 and TRBJ2-7, with unresolved D. This CDR3 contains 14 residues. The V gene lost 0 bases and the J gene lost 4 bases, with 10 bases spanning the gap. Germline-derived CDR1 and CDR2 are MNHNY and SVGAGI (reference sequence).

V is TRBV5-4 and J is TRBJ2-5; D is perhaps TRBD1 or TRBD2 (6 bases each). V was pared by 6 bases and J by 5 bases, with 17 bases between. CDR1 is SGHNT, CDR2 YYREEE, per germline (reference sequence). CDR3 length equals 14 residues. The CDR3 nucleotides are TGTGCCAGCACCGATAAGGGGGGAAAGGAGACCCAGTACTTC. Translating gives CASTDKGGKETQYF.

The rearrangement uses TRBV12-5 and TRBJ1-2; a weak D match, TRBD1 (6 bases). V lost 6 bases to trimming and J lost 1 base, with 9 bases between them. CDR1 and CDR2 (germline): LGHNT, FRNRAP. The CDR3 spans 13 residues. The CDR3 spells CASGADSNYGYTF. The CDR3 DNA sequence: TGTGCTAGTGGAGCGGACAGTAACTATGGCTACACCTTC. Drawing the rest from reference TRBV12-5 and TRBJ1-2, the complete variable domain is DARVTQTPRHKVTEMGQEVTMRCQPILGHNTVFWYRQTMMQGLELLAYFRNRAPLDDSGMPKDRFSAEMPDATLATLKIQPSEPRDSAVYFCASGADSNYGYTFGSGTRLTVV.

V gene TRBV11-2 combines with J gene TRBJ2-5, with D perhaps TRBD2 (6 bases). CDR1 SGHAT and CDR2 FQNNGV come from the germline V gene. This CDR3 spans 15 amino acids. The V end lost 1 base, the J end lost 4 bases, and 13 bases lay between the germline ends. CDR3 DNA sequence: TGTGCCAGCAGCTTAGGGTCGGGAGTAGGAGAGACCCAGTACTTC. This encodes CASSLGSGVGETQYF.

The J gene is TRBJ1-2, the V gene TRBV18; 11 positions agree with TRBD1. This CDR3 is 13 amino acids long. Trimming at V came to 4 bases and at J to 6 bases, leaving 1 base not matched to a gene. Germline V gene sequence: CDR1 KGHSH, CDR2 LQKENI. CDR3 region: CASSRTGGDGYTF. The CDR3 nucleotides read TGTGCCAGCTCACGGACAGGGGGCGATGGCTACACCTTC.

J is TRBJ2-3 and V is TRBV30, with D possibly TRBD1 on 5 matching bases. This CDR3 is 14 amino acids long. Germline CDR1 GTSNPN, CDR2 SVGIG (reference sequence). V dropped 3 bases and J dropped 2 bases, with 12 bases sitting between them. The CDR3 region has the DNA TGTGCCTGGAGGCGGCAGGGCAACACAGATACGCAGTATTTT. Its protein product is CAWRRQGNTDTQYF.

The V gene is TRBV29-1, the J gene TRBJ2-3; TRBD2 matches at 13 bases. After removal of 6 bases from V and 8 bases from J, the junction contained 2 bases not matched to a gene. This CDR3 has 12 residues. In germline, CDR1 is SQVTM, CDR2 ANQGSEA. Written as DNA, the CDR3 is TGCAGCGTGGGACTAGCGGGAATTACGCAGTATTTT. It translates to CSVGLAGITQYF.

The CDR3 region is CASSLVGQGMGYTF. CDR3 in DNA: TGTGCCAGCAGCTTAGTTGGACAGGGGATGGGCTACACCTTC. The rearrangement links TRBV7-2 to TRBJ1-2; 9 bases are shared with TRBD1. The CDR3 runs to 14 residues. V lost 1 base, J lost 8 bases, and 5 bases stayed unmatched. Per germline, CDR1 SGHTA and CDR2 FQGNSA.

The rearrangement links TRBV18 to TRBJ1-6; 9 positions match TRBD1. This CDR3 has 16 amino acids. CDR1 is KGHSH, CDR2 LQKENI, per germline. With 5 bases clipped from V and 13 bases from J, the junction kept 15 bases outside the gene matches. CDR3 region: CASSTGQGVPWSPLHF. The CDR3 nucleotides are TGTGCCAGCTCAACGGGACAGGGAGTGCCTTGGTCCCCCCTCCACTTT. The full variable domain, in which reference TRBV18 and TRBJ1-6 provide the parts outside the CDR3, is NAGVMQNPRHLVRRRGQEARLRCSPMKGHSHVYWYRQLPEEGLKFMVYLQKENIIDESGMPKERFSAEFPKEGPSILRIQQVVRGDSAAYFCASSTGQGVPWSPLHFGNGTRLTVT.

The chain is built from TRBV10-1 and TRBJ2-7; D might be TRBD1 or TRBD2, each matching 6 bases. Germline V gene data show CDR1 as WNHNN and CDR2 as SYGVQD (reference sequence). This CDR3 comprises 14 residues. With 0 bases removed from V and 3 bases from J, the gap between germline ends came to 9 bases. CDR3 DNA: TGCGCCAGCAGTGAGTCCGGGGGCGGCTACGAGCAGTACTTC. It yields the protein CASSESGGGYEQYF.

The V gene is TRBV6-5, the J gene TRBJ1-2, with D possibly matching TRBD1 (5 bases). Trimming removed 0 bases at V and 0 bases at J, with 11 bases between. The germline V gene has CDR1 MNHEY and CDR2 SVGAGI. CDR3 length: 16 residues. CDR3 sequence (DNA): TGTGCCAGCAGTTACTCCGGGACGGCAGCTAACTATGGCTACACCTTC. Encoded protein: CASSYSGTAANYGYTF.

The V call is TRBV5-1, the J call TRBJ2-6; TRBD1 is a possible D gene (5 bases). Trimming pared 2 bases from V and 0 bases from J, leaving 9 bases between. Germline lookup yields CDR1 SGHRS and CDR2 YFSETQ. The CDR3 consists of 16 residues. CDR3 sequence: CASSLQERSGANVLTF. CDR3 DNA sequence: TGCGCCAGCAGCTTACAGGAACGCTCTGGGGCCAACGTCCTGACTTTC.

J is TRBJ2-1 and V is TRBV5-1, with TRBD2 matching 13 bases. There are 19 residues in the CDR3. V was pared by 4 bases and J by 0 bases, with 10 bases of the junction left unmatched. CDR1 and CDR2 from the germline V gene are SGHRS and YFSETQ. The CDR3 spells CASSIGLAGDHSSYNEQFF. The CDR3 DNA reads TGCGCCAGCAGCATCGGACTAGCGGGAGACCATAGCTCCTACAATGAGCAGTTCTTC. Based on the CDR3 plus reference TRBV5-1 and TRBJ2-1, the full variable domain is KAGVTQTPRYLIKTRGQQVTLSCSPISGHRSVSWYQQTPGQGLQFLFEYFSETQRNKGNFPGRFSGRQFSNSRSEMNVSTLELGDSALYLCASSIGLAGDHSSYNEQFFGPGTRLTVL.

This clone occurred once. The chain has TRBV5-4 and TRBJ2-1, with 10 bases fitting TRBD1. With 7 bases clipped from V and 8 bases from J, the junction kept 21 bases outside the gene matches. The CDR3 is made up of 18 amino acids. The germline V gene has CDR1 SGHNT and CDR2 YYREEE (reference sequence). The CDR3 coding sequence is TGTGCCAGCTATGGACAGGGGGGCATGGCCTGGGGACAAGATGAGCAGTTCTTC. Its protein product is CASYGQGGMAWGQDEQFF.

This sequence joins TRBV27 and TRBJ2-2; TRBD1 is a possible D gene (5 bases). The germline V and J ends were trimmed by 2 bases and 3 bases, with 13 bases remaining between them. The CDR3 totals 16 residues. Germline assignment: CDR1 MNHEY and CDR2 SMNVEV (reference sequence). The CDR3 DNA is TGTGCCAGCAGTTTAGTCCAGGAAGGGGACACCGGGGAGCTGTTTTTT. This translates into CASSLVQEGDTGELFF.

V usage is TRBV25-1 and J usage is TRBJ2-4; D is possibly TRBD1 or TRBD2 (6 bases each). Germline loops: CDR1 MGHDK, CDR2 SYGVNS. The CDR3 consists of 15 residues. Deletions cut 6 bases from V and 6 bases from J, with 18 bases between. The CDR3 reads CASSPSPGAGNIQYF. CDR3 coding DNA: TGTGCCAGCAGCCCCTCTCCGGGGGCGGGAAACATTCAGTACTTC. The whole variable domain, remainder taken from reference TRBV25-1 and TRBJ2-4, is EADIYQTPRYLVIGTGKKITLECSQTMGHDKMYWYQQDPGMELHLIHYSYGVNSTEKGDLSSESTVSRIRTEHFPLTLESARPSHTSQYLCASSPSPGAGNIQYFGAGTRLSVL.